The 13 T cell receptor beta chains given below trace back to one sample, sequenced in a study of early T cells in non-severe SARS-CoV-2 infection (dated by TCRdb to the early 2020s). Libraries came from 5' RACE. Sequencing was performed on a NextSeq 500. In-frame beta chains were kept once TCRdb had trimmed the public reads at Q25 with fastp and called clones with MiXCR. Merged by CDR3 protein, the rows form single entries marked with the most common genes and DNA. The sample includes about 84,000 distinct CDR3 sequences, with about 12% observed a single time. The ten largest clones represent approximately 2.4% of the sample. Specimen: whole blood. The receptors here all came from an adult who was a healthcare worker with PCR-confirmed SARS-CoV-2 infection or an uninfected control (not recorded which).

This clonotype appeared many times. The chain uses TRBV10-3 and TRBJ1-5; 8 bases fit TRBD1. With V trimmed by 2 bases and J by 6 bases, 0 bases remained unmatched. The CDR3 is made up of 13 amino acids. Per germline, CDR1 ENHRY and CDR2 SYGVKD. This CDR3 reads CAISEGQGQPQHF. The CDR3 region has the DNA TGTGCCATCAGTGAGGGACAGGGTCAGCCCCAGCATTTT.

This clonotype showed up just once. The gene calls are TRBV12-3 or TRBV12-4 and TRBJ1-1; weak D call: TRBD1 (6 bases). V was cut by 6 bases and J by 10 bases, with 15 bases left in between. The CDR3 is 12 amino acids. The CDR3 nucleotides read TGTGCCAGCAGAGCGACAGGACCCAGAGCTTTCTTT. Translation gives CASRATGPRAFF.

There are many counts of this clonotype. V is TRBV27 and J is TRBJ2-7; a possible D gene is TRBD1 (6 bases). CDR1 and CDR2 from the germline V gene are MNHEY and SMNVEV (reference sequence). Trimming cost V 6 bases and J 1 base, with 16 bases left between them. There are 15 residues in the CDR3. The CDR3 bases are TGTGCCAGCAGAACTTACAGGGTTGAATCCTACGAGCAGTACTTC. Encoded protein: CASRTYRVESYEQYF.

This clonotype was detected ten times or more. This rearrangement joins TRBV29-1 to TRBJ1-2; D is ambiguous. The length of the CDR3 is 14 residues. The germline V and J ends were trimmed by 7 bases and 4 bases, with 19 bases remaining between them. The germline V gene encodes CDR1 SQVTM and CDR2 ANQGSEA. The CDR3 DNA is TGCAGCGCCGCCGGGTCAGACCCACGCTATGGCTACACCTTC. It specifies CSAAGSDPRYGYTF.

J is TRBJ1-4 and V is TRBV12-3 or TRBV12-4, with D uncertain. This CDR3 has 13 amino acids. V shed 3 bases and J shed 6 bases, with 8 bases lying between them. In DNA, the CDR3 is TGTGCCAGCAGTTTTCGGGGAGATGAAAAACTGTTTTTT. Translating it yields CASSFRGDEKLFF.

This clonotype was seen many times. The V and J genes are TRBV3-1 and TRBJ2-1, with D perhaps matching TRBD2 (5 bases). This CDR3 is 18 amino acids long. V lost 1 base, J lost 6 bases, and 22 bases lay in between. Germline lookup yields CDR1 LGHDT and CDR2 YNNKEL (reference sequence). This CDR3 reads CASSQALTRQSLSNEQFF. CDR3 bases: TGTGCCAGCAGCCAAGCACTTACTAGACAATCCCTTAGCAATGAGCAGTTCTTC.

This clonotype was seen at least ten times. The CDR3 sequence is CASSLSGPYEQYF. The CDR3 DNA is TGTGCCAGCAGTTTGTCCGGACCCTACGAGCAGTACTTC. The chain employs TRBV28 and TRBJ2-7, with D unresolved. The CDR3 is 13 amino acids. The V end was cut by 3 bases, the J end by 2 bases, with 8 bases between. CDR1 and CDR2 (germline): MDHEN, SYDVKM.

The rearrangement links TRBV2 to TRBJ2-1, with 8 bases that match TRBD2. This CDR3 contains 15 residues. Looked up from germline, CDR1 is SNHLY and CDR2 is FYNNEI. Trimming removed 2 bases from V and 3 bases from J; junction bases left unmatched: 3. CDR3 sequence (DNA): TGTGCCAGCAGTGAACTAGCGGGCGTCTACAATGAGCAGTTCTTC. Protein product: CASSELAGVYNEQFF.

This clonotype was recorded at least ten times. CDR3 DNA sequence: TGTGCCAGCAGTCCCGACAGGCTGAGGACTGAAGCTTTCTTT. It yields the protein CASSPDRLRTEAFF. The J gene is TRBJ1-1, the V gene TRBV7-6, with D perhaps TRBD1 (6 bases). CDR1 is SGHVS, CDR2 FNYEAQ, per germline. V lost 6 bases, J lost 5 bases, and 16 bases lay in between. CDR3 length: 14 amino acids.

The chain couples TRBV27 to TRBJ1-1, with D unresolved. Per germline, CDR1 MNHEY and CDR2 SMNVEV (reference sequence). The CDR3 totals 15 residues. Trimming took 5 bases from V and 2 from J, leaving 15 bases between them. The DNA for the CDR3 is TGTGCCAGCAGTCTCCGGGATCAGGTCAACACTGAAGCTTTCTTT. This translates into CASSLRDQVNTEAFF.

In this sample, this clonotype turned up a few times. The chain recombines TRBV2 with TRBJ2-1; the D gene is possibly TRBD2 (5 bases). From germline, CDR1 is SNHLY and CDR2 FYNNEI. This CDR3 region has 13 residues. Trimming took off 4 bases at V and 9 bases at J, with 13 bases between the two ends. CDR3 coding DNA: TGTGCCAGCAGTGTTGGACTGGTCGGTGAGCAGTTCTTC. Its translation: CASSVGLVGEQFF.

This clonotype was detected a few times. J is TRBJ2-1 and V is TRBV11-1; 11 nucleotides line up with TRBD2. Germline-derived CDR1 and CDR2 are SGHAT and FQDESV (reference sequence). V shed 3 bases, J shed 9 bases, and the junction held 7 bases outside the gene matches. This CDR3 contains 15 residues. In nucleotides, the CDR3 is TGTGCCAGCAGCTTCTTAGTAGCGGGAGGGAGTGAGCAGTTCTTC. As protein: CASSFLVAGGSEQFF.

This clonotype was observed a few times. The chain recombines TRBV20-1 with TRBJ2-7; 9 bases match TRBD1. V was pared by 6 bases and J by 2 bases, with 11 bases of the junction left unmatched. CDR1 is DFQATT and CDR2 is SNEGSKA in the germline V gene (reference sequence). CDR3 size: 15 residues. The CDR3 DNA follows: TGCAGTGCCGCCATGCCGGGACAGGGTCCCTACGAGCAGTACTTC. Its translation is CSAAMPGQGPYEQYF.